This T cell receptor beta chain was obtained from a study of Tregs in tolerant kidney transplant recipients. Here immunoSEQ multiplex PCR was the method, and the copy in TCRdb shows in-frame clones only, minus some. Of around 78,000 clones listed, approximately 90% are singletons. The CDR3 sequence is 10 residues long. Germline values: CDR1 SSHAT, CDR2 FNYEAQ (reference sequence). This receptor was taken from a human donor who received a combined kidney and bone marrow transplant. Sequenced material: Tregs from blood, taken before the transplant. The chain couples TRBV7-7 to TRBJ2-5; D unresolved. The tail of the sequence fits TRBJ2-7 better, so the J call may be wrong. CDR3 protein: CASTRPEQYF. CDR3 nucleotides: TGTGCCAGCACCCGTCCCGAGCAGTACTTC.